These T cell receptor beta chains were read from a single sample in a study of control samples from healthy donors and cancer patients. Using immunoSEQ multiplex PCR, the repertoire was profiled, and TCRdb retains in-frame clones only, with some absent. The sample yields tens of thousands of clones, over 75% seen once. The source material was blood. These receptors came from a man aged 50 to 59 in good health. Both conserved end residues are part of each CDR3. A D gene is named only where the DNA matches it firmly. Size tells how often a clone was seen (once, few, many) or the class of an expanded clone, and some rows leave it out.

-	TRBV10-3	TRBJ2-3	-	TGTGCCATCAGTTTAGAGAGCACAGATACGCAGTATTTT	CAISLESTDTQYF
-	TRBV14	TRBJ1-4	-	TGTGCCAGCAGCCAAGAACGGGCAGGCATAGGAACTAATGAAAAACTGTTTTTT	CASSQERAGIGTNEKLFF
-	TRBV11-3	TRBJ2-7	-	TGTGCCAGCAGCTTAGATAGGGATTTTTACGAGCAGTACTTC	CASSLDRDFYEQYF
once	TRBV7-8	TRBJ2-6	-	TGTGCCAGCAGCGTGGCGGCCTCTGGGGCCAACGTCCTGACTTTC	CASSVAASGANVLTF
-	TRBV29-1	TRBJ2-7	TRBD2	TGCAGCGGCCGAGCTAGCGGGAGCGACGAGCAGTACTTC	CSGRASGSDEQYF
once	TRBV5-8	TRBJ2-1	TRBD2	TGTGCCAGCAGCCGGACTAGGGACAATGAGCAGTTCTTC	CASSRTRDNEQFF
-	TRBV11-3	TRBJ2-7	TRBD2	TGTGCCAGCAGCCGTCATTTAGCGGGCACCTACGAGCAGTACTTC	CASSRHLAGTYEQYF
-	TRBV4-2	TRBJ1-6	-	TGTGCCAGCAGCCGATCGACCAGCTCCTATAATTCACCCCTCCACTTT	CASSRSTSSYNSPLHF
-	TRBV27	TRBJ2-1	-	TGTGCCAGCAGTTTATTTCCTCTGGGGACAAATTCGTTCTTC	CASSLFPLGTNSFF
-	TRBV19	TRBJ2-3	TRBD2	TGTGCCAGTAGGGCTAGCGGGACTAGGGATACGCAGTATTTT	CASRASGTRDTQYF
once	TRBV29-1	TRBJ2-3	TRBD1	TGCAGCGTTGACGGGCTCACAGGGGAAACAGATACGCAGTATTTT	CSVDGLTGETDTQYF
-	TRBV19	TRBJ2-1	TRBD2	TGTGCCAGTAGTATCCTAGCGGGGGGGTTTGAGCAGTTCTTC	CASSILAGGFEQFF
-	TRBV10-2	TRBJ1-5	-	TGCGCCAGCTCCGGACAGCTTAATCAGCCCCAGCATTTT	CASSGQLNQPQHF
-	TRBV13	TRBJ1-1	-	TGTGCCAGCAGCTTAGTTGGGGGGTCAAGAACTGAAGCTTTCTTT	CASSLVGGSRTEAFF
-	TRBV19	TRBJ1-2	TRBD1	TGTGCCAGTAGTATAGCAGGGACAGGGTTTTTTGGCTACACCTTC	CASSIAGTGFFGYTF
-	TRBV2	TRBJ1-2	-	TGTGCCAGCAGTGAAGCTGGGGGGCGGACTTATGGCTACACCTTC	CASSEAGGRTYGYTF
-	TRBV5-4	TRBJ2-7	TRBD1	TGTGCCAGCAGCACTCGACAGGGGGCCTTGTACGAGCAGTACTTC	CASSTRQGALYEQYF
-	TRBV5-3	TRBJ1-4	-	TGTGCCAGAAGCTTGGGATTGAAAAAACTGTTTTTT	CARSLGLKKLFF
-	TRBV28	TRBJ1-6	TRBD1	TGTGCCAGCAGCCCGACAGGGGAGGGAAGGAATTCACCCCTCCACTTT	CASSPTGEGRNSPLHF
-	TRBV21-1	TRBJ1-5	-	TGTGCCAGCAGCAACGCGGAAAAGGGACTGAATAGCAATCAGCCCCAGCATTTT	CASSNAEKGLNSNQPQHF
-	TRBV7-6	TRBJ1-1	-	TGTGCCAGCAGCCCCTACCGGGACCCCATGCGTGGTGAAGCTTTCTTT	CASSPYRDPMRGEAFF
-	TRBV6-2/TRBV6-3	TRBJ2-5	TRBD1	TGTGCCAGCAGTTACCAACCTGGACAGGGCGAAGAGACCCAGTACTTC	CASSYQPGQGEETQYF
few	TRBV10-3	TRBJ2-1	-	TGTGCCGCCCGGACAGATTCCTACAATGAGCAGTTCTTC	CAARTDSYNEQFF
-	TRBV4-3	TRBJ1-2	-	TGCGCCAGCAGCCAAGATTCCGGAGGGAGCTATGGCTACACCTTC	CASSQDSGGSYGYTF
-	TRBV24-1	TRBJ1-2	-	TGTGCCACCCGGAGCTGGACGGAGGAAGGCTACACCTTC	CATRSWTEEGYTF
-	TRBV4-2	TRBJ2-1	TRBD2	TGTGCCAGCAGCCAAGCCGGCGGGGGGGCCCAAAATGAGCAGTTCTTC	CASSQAGGGAQNEQFF
-	TRBV7-7	TRBJ1-2	TRBD1	TGTGCTAGCAGTCCGGGACAGGGGGTAAGAAACTATGGCTACACCTTC	CASSPGQGVRNYGYTF
-	TRBV9	TRBJ2-5	TRBD2	TGTGCCAGCACTCTCGGGGGGAACGAAGAGACCCAGTACTTC	CASTLGGNEETQYF
-	TRBV24-1	TRBJ2-7	-	TGTGCCACCAGAAAGACGGGCACCTACGAGCAGTACTTC	CATRKTGTYEQYF
-	TRBV7-2	TRBJ2-6	-	TGTGCCAGCAGCTCAACACCCCGGACTCTGAACGTCCTGACTTTC	CASSSTPRTLNVLTF
-	TRBV4-1	TRBJ1-1	-	TGCGCCAGCAGCCAAGGGGGGGTTTACTTTGAAGCTTTCTTT	CASSQGGVYFEAFF
-	TRBV10-3	TRBJ2-3	TRBD2	TGTGCCATCAGTTCGGGACTAGCGGGACTAACAGATACGCAGTATTTT	CAISSGLAGLTDTQYF
once	TRBV6-4	TRBJ1-2	-	TGTGCCAGCAGTGGCAGGGACGGATACTATGGCTACACCTTC	CASSGRDGYYGYTF
few	TRBV3-1/TRBV3-2	TRBJ2-3	-	TGTGCCAGCAGCGAGGGGAACACAGATACGCAGTATTTT	CASSEGNTDTQYF
-	TRBV29-1	TRBJ2-2	-	TGCAGCGTTGAAGAAGGCCGGAACACCGGGGAGCTGTTTTTT	CSVEEGRNTGELFF
-	TRBV24-1	TRBJ1-2	TRBD1	TGTGCCACCAGTGATTTCCGACAGGGGGCTAACTATGGCTACACCTTC	CATSDFRQGANYGYTF
-	TRBV19	TRBJ1-1	-	TGTGCCAGTAGTTATGGGGCCGTGGTAGGAGCTTTCTTT	CASSYGAVVGAFF
once	TRBV6-2/TRBV6-3	TRBJ1-5	-	TGTGCCAGCAGTTACTGGGGGTCACGGCAGCCCCAGCATTTT	CASSYWGSRQPQHF
-	TRBV14	TRBJ2-5	-	TGTGCCAGCAGCCAAGATCAGAAAGGGTGGGGAAAAGAGACCCAGTACTTC	CASSQDQKGWGKETQYF
-	TRBV6-6	TRBJ1-1	-	TGTGCCAGCAGTTACTCGGGCACAGGGAACACTGAAGCTTTCTTT	CASSYSGTGNTEAFF
-	TRBV5-1	TRBJ2-3	TRBD2	TGCGCCAGCAGCGCCGGGACTAGCGGGATGTCACTAGTCACAGATACGCAGTATTTT	CASSAGTSGMSLVTDTQYF
-	TRBV11-3	TRBJ2-1	-	TGTGCCAGCAGCCGACGACTAGGCGGGGACAATGAGCAGTTCTTC	CASSRRLGGDNEQFF
-	TRBV7-9	TRBJ2-2	-	TGTGCCAGCAGCCCCGACTATAACACCGGGGAGCTGTTTTTT	CASSPDYNTGELFF
-	TRBV18	TRBJ1-1	-	TGTGCCAGCTCACCCACCTTCGGGGTGACTGAAGCTTTCTTT	CASSPTFGVTEAFF
-	TRBV29-1	TRBJ2-1	-	TGCAGCGGCGCGCTGGACCGACACTCCTACAATGAGCAGTTCTTC	CSGALDRHSYNEQFF
-	TRBV15	TRBJ2-7	-	TGTGCCACCAGCAGAGATCTGATCGACTCCTACGAGCAGTACTTC	CATSRDLIDSYEQYF